This T cell receptor beta chain was sequenced in a study of blood T cell repertoires in COVID-19. Authors' methods: Quantification of nucleated cells was approximated via reference gene primer amplification. This table comes from immunoSEQ multiplex PCR, and its TCRdb copy is limited to in-frame clones, with some not included. Clone size and V and J calls were adopted from that table, with D and trimming inferred from the DNA. The sample carries 200,000 to 250,000 clones, about four fifths recorded once. Germline-derived CDR1 and CDR2 are SGHRS and YFSETQ. The CDR3 loop spans 16 amino acids. J gave up 1 base and V 4 bases, and 4 bases lay outside the gene matches. This study enrolled people aged about 18 to 100 from roughly 22 US geographic areas. Assignment of participants to cohorts was predicated upon participant-reported clinical history. Cohort 3 recovery required two negative PCRs, clearance, or symptom resolution.

The chain joins TRBV5-1 to TRBJ2-2; 10 bases fit TRBD2. The TCR was taken from a man aged 60 to 69 who had recovered from COVID-19. The sample taken for sequencing was PBMCs or T cells enriched from blood (not recorded which). CDR3 residues: CASSQSSGRNTGELFF. The CDR3 region has the DNA TGCGCCAGCAGCCAGTCTAGCGGGAGGAACACCGGGGAGCTGTTTTTT.